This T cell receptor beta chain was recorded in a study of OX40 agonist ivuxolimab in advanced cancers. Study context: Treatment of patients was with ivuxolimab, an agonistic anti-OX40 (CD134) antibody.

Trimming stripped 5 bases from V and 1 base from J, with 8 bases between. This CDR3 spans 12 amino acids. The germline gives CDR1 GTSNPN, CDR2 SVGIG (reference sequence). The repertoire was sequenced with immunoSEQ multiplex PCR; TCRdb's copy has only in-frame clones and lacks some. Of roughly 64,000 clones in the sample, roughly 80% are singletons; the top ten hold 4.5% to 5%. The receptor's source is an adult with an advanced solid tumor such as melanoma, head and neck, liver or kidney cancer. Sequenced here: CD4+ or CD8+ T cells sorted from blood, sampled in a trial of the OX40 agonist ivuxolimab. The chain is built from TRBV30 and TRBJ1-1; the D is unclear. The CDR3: CAWYWRNTEAFF. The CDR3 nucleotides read TGTGCCTGGTATTGGAGGAACACTGAAGCTTTCTTT.